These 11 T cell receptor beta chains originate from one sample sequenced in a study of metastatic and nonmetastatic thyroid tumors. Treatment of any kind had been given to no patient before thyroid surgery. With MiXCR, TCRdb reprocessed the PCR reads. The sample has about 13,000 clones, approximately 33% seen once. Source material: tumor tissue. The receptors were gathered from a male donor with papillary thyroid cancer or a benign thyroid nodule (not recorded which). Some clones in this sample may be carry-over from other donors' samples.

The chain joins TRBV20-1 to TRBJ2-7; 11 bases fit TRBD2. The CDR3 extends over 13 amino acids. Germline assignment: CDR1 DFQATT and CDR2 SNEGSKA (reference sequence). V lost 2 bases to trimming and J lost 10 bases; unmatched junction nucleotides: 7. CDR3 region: CSARLAGGQEQYF. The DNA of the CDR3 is TGCAGTGCTAGATTAGCGGGAGGGCAGGAACAGTACTTC.

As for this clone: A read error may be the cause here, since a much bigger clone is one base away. The CDR3 nucleotides are TGTGCCAGCAGCTCCACCCCCAAAGATACGCAGTATTTT. This encodes CASSSTPKDTQYF. V gene TRBV7-6 combines with J gene TRBJ2-3; D gene ambiguous. CDR3 length: 13 amino acids. The germline V gene has CDR1 SGHVS and CDR2 FNYEAQ. The germline V and J ends were trimmed by 4 bases and 5 bases, with 10 bases remaining between them. The whole variable domain, remainder taken from reference TRBV7-6 and TRBJ2-3, is GAGVSQSPRYKVTKRGQDVALRCDPISGHVSLYWYRQALGQGPEFLTYFNYEAQQDKSGLPNDRFSAERPEGSISTLTIQRTEQRDSAMYRCASSSTPKDTQYFGPGTRLTVL.

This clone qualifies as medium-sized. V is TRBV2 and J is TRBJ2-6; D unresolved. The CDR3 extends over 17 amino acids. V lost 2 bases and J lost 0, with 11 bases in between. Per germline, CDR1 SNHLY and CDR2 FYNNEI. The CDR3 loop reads CASSEKGGYSGANVLTF. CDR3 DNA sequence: TGTGCCAGCAGTGAAAAGGGCGGATACTCTGGGGCCAACGTCCTGACTTTC. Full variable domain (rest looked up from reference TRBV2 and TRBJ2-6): EPEVTQTPSHQVTQMGQEVILRCVPISNHLYFYWYRQILGQKVEFLVSFYNNEISEKSEIFDDQFSVERPDGSNFTLKIRSTKLEDSAMYFCASSEKGGYSGANVLTFGAGSRLTVL.

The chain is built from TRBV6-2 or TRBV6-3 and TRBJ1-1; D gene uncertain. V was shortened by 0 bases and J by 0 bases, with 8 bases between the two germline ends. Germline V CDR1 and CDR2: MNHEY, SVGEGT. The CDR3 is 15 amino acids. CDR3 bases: TGTGCCAGCAGTTACTCGAGGCATTTGAACACTGAAGCTTTCTTT. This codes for CASSYSRHLNTEAFF.

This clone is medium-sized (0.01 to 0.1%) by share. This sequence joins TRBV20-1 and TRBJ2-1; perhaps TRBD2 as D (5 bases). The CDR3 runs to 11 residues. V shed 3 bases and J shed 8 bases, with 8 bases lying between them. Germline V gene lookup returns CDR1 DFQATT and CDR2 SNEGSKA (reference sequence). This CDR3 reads CSASLRDEQFF. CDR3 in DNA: TGCAGTGCTAGTCTGCGGGATGAGCAGTTCTTC.

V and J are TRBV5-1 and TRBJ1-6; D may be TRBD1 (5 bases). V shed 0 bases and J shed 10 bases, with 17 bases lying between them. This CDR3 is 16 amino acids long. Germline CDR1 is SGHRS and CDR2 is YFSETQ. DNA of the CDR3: TGCGCCAGCAGCTTGGCCGTGGGAGGGGTCCAATCACCCCTCCACTTT. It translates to CASSLAVGGVQSPLHF.

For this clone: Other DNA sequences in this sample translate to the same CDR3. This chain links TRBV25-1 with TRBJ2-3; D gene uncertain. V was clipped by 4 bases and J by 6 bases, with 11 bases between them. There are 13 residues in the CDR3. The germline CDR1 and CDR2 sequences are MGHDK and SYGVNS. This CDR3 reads CASSVPGGDTQYF. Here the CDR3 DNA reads TGTGCCAGCAGTGTCCCAGGTGGTGATACGCAGTATTTT. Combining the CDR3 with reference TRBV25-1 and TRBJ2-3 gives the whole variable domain EADIYQTPRYLVIGTGKKITLECSQTMGHDKMYWYQQDPGMELHLIHYSYGVNSTEKGDLSSESTVSRIRTEHFPLTLESARPSHTSQYLCASSVPGGDTQYFGPGTRLTVL.

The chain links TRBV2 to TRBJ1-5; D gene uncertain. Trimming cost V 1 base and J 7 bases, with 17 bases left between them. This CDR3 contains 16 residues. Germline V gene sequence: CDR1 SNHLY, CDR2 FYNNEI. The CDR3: CASSEGTATGSQPQHF. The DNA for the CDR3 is TGTGCCAGCAGTGAAGGGACTGCAACGGGTTCACAGCCCCAGCATTTT.

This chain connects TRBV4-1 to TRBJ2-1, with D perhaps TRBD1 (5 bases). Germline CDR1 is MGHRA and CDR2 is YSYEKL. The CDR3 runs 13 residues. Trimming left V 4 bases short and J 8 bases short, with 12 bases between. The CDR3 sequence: CASSPQDTDEQFF. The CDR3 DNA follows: TGCGCCAGCAGCCCCCAGGACACCGATGAGCAGTTCTTC.

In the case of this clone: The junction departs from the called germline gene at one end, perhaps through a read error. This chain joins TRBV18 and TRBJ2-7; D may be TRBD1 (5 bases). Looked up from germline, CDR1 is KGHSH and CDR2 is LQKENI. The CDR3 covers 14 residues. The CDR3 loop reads CAGSPLQGSYEQYF. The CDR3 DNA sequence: TGTGCCGGCTCACCGCTCCAGGGAAGCTACGAGCAGTACTTC.

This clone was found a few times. CDR3 residues: CSFVGGPGADTQYF. The CDR3 DNA reads TGCAGCTTTGTGGGGGGACCAGGAGCAGATACGCAGTATTTT. The chain combines TRBV29-1 with TRBJ2-3; tentatively, D is TRBD2 (6 bases). The germline V and J ends were trimmed by 8 bases and 4 bases, with 19 bases remaining between them. The CDR3 runs 14 residues. The germline V gene has CDR1 SQVTM and CDR2 ANQGSEA.